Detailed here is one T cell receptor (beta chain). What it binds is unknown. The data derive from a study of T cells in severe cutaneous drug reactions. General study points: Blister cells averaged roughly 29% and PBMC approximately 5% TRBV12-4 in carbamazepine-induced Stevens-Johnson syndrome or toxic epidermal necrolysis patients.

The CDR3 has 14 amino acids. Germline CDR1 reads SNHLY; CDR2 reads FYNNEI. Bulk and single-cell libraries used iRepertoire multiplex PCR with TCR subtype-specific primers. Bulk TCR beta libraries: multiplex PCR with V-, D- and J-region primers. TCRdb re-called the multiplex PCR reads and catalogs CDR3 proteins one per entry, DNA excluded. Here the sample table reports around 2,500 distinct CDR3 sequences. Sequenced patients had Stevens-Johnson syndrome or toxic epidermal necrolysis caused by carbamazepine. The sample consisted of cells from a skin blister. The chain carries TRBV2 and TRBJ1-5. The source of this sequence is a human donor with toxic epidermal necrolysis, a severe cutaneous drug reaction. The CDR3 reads CASSRGPLGWPQHF.